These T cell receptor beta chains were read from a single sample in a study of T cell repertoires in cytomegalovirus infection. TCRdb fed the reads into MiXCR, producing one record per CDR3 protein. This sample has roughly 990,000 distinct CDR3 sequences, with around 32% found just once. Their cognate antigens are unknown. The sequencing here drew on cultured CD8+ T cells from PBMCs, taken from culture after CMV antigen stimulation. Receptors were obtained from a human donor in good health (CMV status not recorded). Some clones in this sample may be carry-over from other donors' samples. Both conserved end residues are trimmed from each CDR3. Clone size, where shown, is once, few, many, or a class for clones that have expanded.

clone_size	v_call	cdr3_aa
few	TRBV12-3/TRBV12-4	ASSTNVDYNEQF
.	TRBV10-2	ASSESSRGNTIY
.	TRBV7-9	ASRLRDTEAF
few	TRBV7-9	ASSLWEGQEQF
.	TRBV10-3	ATSGDWGTDTQY
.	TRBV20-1	SAPLGERGLYNEQF
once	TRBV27	ASSQTGLTVYRTEAF
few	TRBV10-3	AISERGQQETQY
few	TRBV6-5	ASSEGVGAF
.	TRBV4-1	ASSQLSGALDNEQF
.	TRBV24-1	ATSGHTGVSSYNEQF
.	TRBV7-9	ASSSLQGSNYGYT
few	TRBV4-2	ASSQGQHLSTDTQY
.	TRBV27	ASTPRGRGTEAF
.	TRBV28	ASRLTDRESETQY
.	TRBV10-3	AITGGGSQNEQF
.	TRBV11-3	ASSPAGGANEQF
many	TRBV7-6	ASSFGTGTVYEQY
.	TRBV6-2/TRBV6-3	ASSYSGINEQF
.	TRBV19	ASSPGSNYYEQY
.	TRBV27	ASSPTSGELF
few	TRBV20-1	SARDKWGLNSPLH
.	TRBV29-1	SARTGVDYGYT
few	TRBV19	ASSIWDSYSNQPQH
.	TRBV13	ASSLGPGWTEAF
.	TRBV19	ASSMGFPGELF
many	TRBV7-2	ASRSPGAPRFDGYT
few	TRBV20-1	SATTQGKETQY
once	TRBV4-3	ASSQGRGAPTDEQF
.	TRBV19	ASTVTPAGAYNEQF
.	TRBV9	VSSDNPGLADNEQF
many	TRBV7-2	ASSLSGARSDTQY
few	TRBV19	ASSIGAAVHNEQF
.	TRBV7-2	ASSVSDLNTEAF
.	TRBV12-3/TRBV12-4	ASSPRAGLSAYGYT